The 27 T cell receptor beta chains listed next were all sequenced from one sample in a study of blood T cell repertoires in COVID-19 (TCRdb year 2020). Library preparation was by the immunoSEQ multiplex PCR assay. Here the immuneACCESS table is served through TCRdb, limited to in-frame sequences with V and J called. Missing clones are a known gap in these copies; in checked studies unresolved V genes cover under half, and the rest lacks a known reason. The sample data list nearly 100,000 clones, and approximately 84% of these were observed just once. 15% to 20% of the sample lies in the top ten. Input material: peripheral blood. The receptor source for this set is a woman aged 60 to 75 with acute or convalescent COVID-19.

The sample holds a few counts of this clone. The DNA of the CDR3 is TGTGCCAGCAGCCGGGGACAGGGGATCTACAATGAGCAGTTCTTC. Encoded protein: CASSRGQGIYNEQFF. The chain is built from TRBV13 and TRBJ2-1; 10 positions agree with TRBD1. The ends lost 5 bases at V and 3 bases at J; junction bases unmatched: 4. Germline V CDR1 and CDR2: PRHDT, FYEKMQ (reference sequence). The CDR3 extends over 15 amino acids.

V gene TRBV30 combines with J gene TRBJ2-7; D might be TRBD1 (6 bases). Trimming stripped 1 base from V and 10 bases from J, with 11 bases between. The CDR3 length is 11 residues. The V gene's germline CDR1 is GTSNPN and CDR2 SVGIG (reference sequence). DNA for the CDR3: TGTGCCTGGAGTGCCCGGACAGACCAGTACTTC. This encodes CAWSARTDQYF.

The genes are TRBV4-1 and TRBJ2-7, with TRBD1 as a possible D gene (5 bases). Germline values: CDR1 MGHRA, CDR2 YSYEKL. The CDR3 spans 13 residues. Trimming removed 5 bases from V and 6 bases from J, with 14 bases in between. CDR3 nucleotides: TGCGCCAGCAGCGGGGCAGGGATCTCCGAGCAGTACTTC. Protein: CASSGAGISEQYF.

CDR3 sequence reads: CASSSWLLSRDTQYF. CDR3 DNA: TGTGCCAGCAGCTCGTGGCTACTTTCTAGAGATACGCAGTATTTT. The chain joins TRBV5-6 to TRBJ2-3; D uncertain. The ends were cut back, 3 bases at V and 5 bases at J, with 16 bases in the middle. This CDR3 comprises 15 residues. Germline CDR1 and CDR2: SGHDT and YYEEEE.

V is TRBV7-2 and J is TRBJ1-1; 8 bases fit TRBD1. V was pared by 5 bases and J by 5 bases, with 10 bases of the junction left unmatched. The CDR3 has 15 amino acids. CDR1 SGHTA and CDR2 FQGNSA come from the germline V gene. CDR3 nucleotides: TGTGCCAGCAGCCATCATATCACAGGGGGGACTGAAGCTTTCTTT. Protein product: CASSHHITGGTEAFF.

This chain connects TRBV6-1 to TRBJ2-2; D is perhaps TRBD2 (5 bases). Trimming took off 2 bases at V and 5 bases at J, with 12 bases between the two ends. The germline V gene encodes CDR1 MNHNS and CDR2 SASEGT. The CDR3 length is 15 residues. The CDR3 nucleotides read TGTGCCAGCAGTGAACGAGCTCCGGGAACCGGGGAGCTGTTTTTT. This translates into CASSERAPGTGELFF.

The rearrangement links TRBV12-5 to TRBJ2-1; 7 nucleotides line up with TRBD2. The CDR3 spans 18 residues. The V segment lost 0 bases and the J segment 2 bases; nucleotides outside the gene matches: 10. Per germline, CDR1 LGHNT and CDR2 FRNRAP. The CDR3 loop is CASGLVGRTRGTYNEQFF. CDR3 sequence (DNA): TGTGCTAGTGGTTTGGTCGGGAGGACTAGGGGTACCTACAATGAGCAGTTCTTC.

The rearrangement links TRBV18 to TRBJ1-6; D might be TRBD1 (5 bases). The length of the CDR3 is 18 residues. Looked up from germline, CDR1 is KGHSH and CDR2 is LQKENI. V was cut by 2 bases and J by 9 bases, with 23 bases left in between. The CDR3 DNA follows: TGTGCCAGCTCACCAGGTGCAGGGAGGGAAATCGGTAGTTCACCCCTCCACTTT. Translated, it gives CASSPGAGREIGSSPLHF.

The chain couples TRBV20-1 to TRBJ1-5, with 8 bases matching TRBD1. From germline, CDR1 is DFQATT and CDR2 SNEGSKA (reference sequence). CDR3 length: 17 residues. J lost 3 bases, V lost 3 bases, and 13 bases had no gene match. The CDR3 sequence: CSASQSEKGQVNQPQHF. In nucleotides, the CDR3 is TGCAGTGCTAGTCAGTCCGAAAAGGGACAGGTCAATCAGCCCCAGCATTTT.

The chain joins TRBV18 to TRBJ1-5; TRBD1 is a possible D gene (6 bases). CDR3 length equals 16 residues. V dropped 4 bases and J dropped 5 bases, with 18 bases sitting between them. Germline assignment: CDR1 KGHSH and CDR2 LQKENI. This chain's CDR3 is CASSLLGQNGHQPQHF. The DNA for the CDR3 is TGTGCCAGCTCACTGTTAGGACAGAATGGGCATCAGCCCCAGCATTTT.

The chain combines TRBV6-1 with TRBJ2-3; weak D call: TRBD1 (6 bases). Trimming stripped 1 base from V and 0 bases from J, with 14 bases between. CDR1 is MNHNS, CDR2 SASEGT, per germline. This CDR3 has 17 residues. The CDR3 DNA reads TGTGCCAGCAGTGAAGGAAGGGGACAACTCAGCACAGATACGCAGTATTTT. Protein sequence: CASSEGRGQLSTDTQYF.

The chain combines TRBV5-1 with TRBJ2-7; D possibly corresponds to TRBD2 (6 bases). V lost 0 bases to trimming and J lost 2 bases, with 12 bases between them. This CDR3 is built from 15 residues. Germline lookup yields CDR1 SGHRS and CDR2 YFSETQ. The CDR3 region is CASSLANGGPYEQYF. CDR3 nucleotide sequence: TGCGCCAGCAGCTTGGCCAACGGGGGTCCCTACGAGCAGTACTTC.

This chain uses TRBV10-3 with TRBJ1-1; 7 bases are a match to TRBD1. The CDR3 sequence is 19 residues long. V lost 2 bases, J lost 1 base, and 16 bases stayed unmatched. Germline CDR1 and CDR2: ENHRY and SYGVKD. The CDR3 nucleotides read TGTGCCATCAGTGAGACATTCGGGGGAACAGGGGCTTCGAACACTGAAGCTTTCTTT. It encodes CAISETFGGTGASNTEAFF.

In this sample, this clone turned up a few times. The rearrangement joins TRBV7-2 to TRBJ1-1, with 9 bases identical to TRBD1. J gave up 4 bases and V 1 base, and 7 bases lay outside the gene matches. This CDR3 region has 16 residues. From germline, CDR1 is SGHTA and CDR2 FQGNSA. DNA for the CDR3: TGTGCCAGCAGCTTAGTCATCGGACAGGGGAGCACTGAAGCTTTCTTT. This encodes CASSLVIGQGSTEAFF. The whole variable domain, remainder taken from reference TRBV7-2 and TRBJ1-1, is GAGVSQSPSNKVTEKGKDVELRCDPISGHTALYWYRQSLGQGLEFLIYFQGNSAPDKSGLPSDRFSAERTGGSVSTLTIQRTQQEDSAVYLCASSLVIGQGSTEAFFGQGTRLTVV.

This chain uses TRBV7-8 with TRBJ1-1, with 12 bases fitting TRBD1. The CDR3 totals 16 residues. J lost 5 bases, V lost 1 base, and 5 bases had no gene match. The germline gives CDR1 SGHVS, CDR2 FQNEAQ. CDR3 sequence reads: CASSLEGQGARTEAFF. In nucleotides, the CDR3 is TGTGCCAGCAGCTTAGAGGGACAGGGGGCGCGTACTGAAGCTTTCTTT.

This chain joins TRBV5-1 and TRBJ2-1; D may be TRBD2 (7 bases). Germline V lookup: CDR1 SGHRS, CDR2 YFSETQ. Trimming left V 0 bases short and J 10 bases short, with 17 bases between. The CDR3 runs 15 residues. CDR3 protein: CASSLGFAGAGEQFF. The CDR3 DNA reads TGCGCCAGCAGCTTGGGGTTCGCGGGGGCGGGGGAGCAGTTCTTC.

The chain carries TRBV9 and TRBJ2-5; the match to TRBD1 covers 8 bases. Germline V gene data show CDR1 as SGDLS and CDR2 as YYNGEE. With V trimmed by 1 base and J by 8 bases, 16 bases remained unmatched. This CDR3 is built from 17 residues. The CDR3 here is CASSVSPTDRGGVTQYF. CDR3 DNA: TGTGCCAGCAGCGTATCCCCCACCGACAGGGGAGGAGTTACCCAGTACTTC.

The V and J genes are TRBV7-2 and TRBJ1-1, with unresolved D. CDR1 and CDR2 (germline): SGHTA, FQGNSA. The CDR3 contains 14 residues. V shed 2 bases and J shed 1 base, with 8 bases lying between them. CDR3 bases: TGTGCCAGCAGCTTAATGGCATCGAACACTGAAGCTTTCTTT. Protein: CASSLMASNTEAFF.

The genes are TRBV19 and TRBJ1-5, with 7 bases identical to TRBD1. The germline V gene has CDR1 LNHDA and CDR2 SQIVND (reference sequence). The CDR3 length is 15 residues. Trimming at V came to 5 bases and at J to 2 bases, leaving 6 bases not matched to a gene. This CDR3 is CASSSGGSGNQPQHF. The CDR3 DNA sequence: TGTGCCAGTAGTTCAGGGGGTAGTGGCAATCAGCCCCAGCATTTT.

The rearrangement joins TRBV19 to TRBJ2-3, with D possibly TRBD1 on 6 matching bases. Germline CDR1 is LNHDA and CDR2 is SQIVND (reference sequence). The CDR3 contains 13 residues. Trimming left V 5 bases short and J 7 bases short, with 13 bases between. The CDR3, as DNA: TGTGCCAGTAGTCAGGGGTGGAGAAATACGCAGTATTTT. It codes for CASSQGWRNTQYF.

This clone was recorded a few times. The chain joins TRBV7-9 to TRBJ1-2, with D tentatively TRBD1 (5 bases). Germline CDR1 SEHNR, CDR2 FQNEAQ (reference sequence). The CDR3 has 16 amino acids. Trimming took 0 bases from V and 1 from J, leaving 12 bases between them. This CDR3 is CASSLASGGVNYGYTF. CDR3 DNA sequence: TGTGCCAGCAGCTTAGCGAGCGGGGGTGTTAACTATGGCTACACCTTC.

V and J are TRBV11-3 and TRBJ1-1; maybe TRBD1 (5 bases). Trimming took off 7 bases at V and 3 bases at J, with 27 bases between the two ends. Looked up from germline, CDR1 is SGHNT and CDR2 is YENEEA. CDR3 length: 18 amino acids. CDR3 in amino acids: CASTRRGSWGEPDTEAFF. DNA of the CDR3: TGTGCCAGCACGCGGAGAGGATCGTGGGGGGAGCCTGACACTGAAGCTTTCTTT.

This chain links TRBV2 with TRBJ2-3; D is unclear. V lost 0 bases to trimming and J lost 5 bases, with 6 bases between them. The CDR3 runs to 13 residues. Germline V gene data show CDR1 as SNHLY and CDR2 as FYNNEI. The CDR3 sequence is CASSEAHRDTQYF. The CDR3 coding sequence is TGTGCCAGCAGTGAAGCGCACAGAGATACGCAGTATTTT.

The chain couples TRBV7-2 to TRBJ1-1; D perhaps matches TRBD1 (6 bases). The V end lost 5 bases, the J end lost 1 base, and 17 bases lay between the germline ends. The germline CDR1 and CDR2 sequences are SGHTA and FQGNSA. This CDR3 contains 16 residues. The CDR3 DNA reads as TGTGCCAGCAGCCCGAATCCGGGACAATCGAACACTGAAGCTTTCTTT. This codes for CASSPNPGQSNTEAFF.

The chain employs TRBV18 and TRBJ2-5, with D possibly being TRBD2 (7 bases). V gave up 3 bases and J gave up 4 bases, with 24 bases separating them. Germline V gene sequence: CDR1 KGHSH, CDR2 LQKENI. The CDR3 has 18 residues. CDR3 sequence: CASSPRLASGGPGETQYF. CDR3 DNA sequence: TGTGCCAGCTCACCTCGCCTTGCTTCGGGGGGCCCTGGAGAGACCCAGTACTTC.

This clone was seen only once. The chain combines TRBV7-9 with TRBJ2-1; TRBD1 agrees at 10 bases. Germline V gene data show CDR1 as SEHNR and CDR2 as FQNEAQ (reference sequence). This CDR3 is built from 15 residues. J was trimmed by 8 bases and V by 4 bases; bases with no gene match: 8. In nucleotides, the CDR3 is TGTGCCAGCAGCTCCTGGACAGGGGGGATCGATGAGCAGTTCTTC. It is translated as CASSSWTGGIDEQFF.

CDR3 DNA: TGCGCCAGCAGCTTGGAACGGGGGACAGATACGCAGTATTTT. Translated: CASSLERGTDTQYF. This chain connects TRBV5-1 to TRBJ2-3; TRBD2 is a possible D gene (6 bases). V was clipped by 0 bases and J by 3 bases, with 8 bases between them. The germline V gene encodes CDR1 SGHRS and CDR2 YFSETQ. The CDR3 extends over 14 amino acids.